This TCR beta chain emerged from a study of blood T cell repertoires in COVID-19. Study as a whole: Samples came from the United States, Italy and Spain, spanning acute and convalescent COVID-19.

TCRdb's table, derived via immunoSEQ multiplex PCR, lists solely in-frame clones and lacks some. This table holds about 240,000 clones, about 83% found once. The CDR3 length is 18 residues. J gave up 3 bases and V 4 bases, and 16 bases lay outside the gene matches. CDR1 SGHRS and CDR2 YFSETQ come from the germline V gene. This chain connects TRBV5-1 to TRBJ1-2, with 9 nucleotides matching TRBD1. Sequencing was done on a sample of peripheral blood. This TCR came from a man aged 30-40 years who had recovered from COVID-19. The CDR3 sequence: CASSRSTGGASTDYGYTF. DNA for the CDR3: TGCGCCAGCAGCCGGTCCACAGGGGGCGCTTCGACGGACTATGGCTACACCTTC.